A selection of T cell receptor beta chains follows, all from one sample in a study of OX40 agonist ivuxolimab in advanced cancers. The table came from immunoSEQ multiplex PCR; TCRdb's copy has only in-frame clones and leaves some out. The sample lists over 65,000 clones; about 84% were seen once. The specimen was CD4+ or CD8+ T cells sorted from blood, collected in a trial of the OX40 agonist ivuxolimab. These receptors were collected from an adult with an advanced solid tumor such as melanoma, head and neck, liver or kidney cancer. The CDR3 runs from the conserved cysteine through the conserved F or W. The order of the fields is V gene, J gene, clone size, D gene, CDR3 protein, CDR3 DNA. The D gene is left open where the match is weak. Size is omitted from some rows. Given values are once, few, many or a class for expanded clones.

v_call: TRBV9; j_call: TRBJ2-3; clone_size: -; d_call: -; cdr3_aa: CASSRLWGGGGADTQYF; cdr3_nt: TGTGCCAGCAGCCGCCTTTGGGGGGGTGGGGGCGCAGATACGCAGTATTTT
v_call: TRBV7-9; j_call: TRBJ2-5; clone_size: -; d_call: TRBD2; cdr3_aa: CASSSSGGGETQYF; cdr3_nt: TGTGCCAGCAGCTCCAGCGGGGGGGGAGAGACCCAGTACTTC
v_call: TRBV5-1; j_call: TRBJ2-7; clone_size: few; d_call: -; cdr3_aa: CASSPGQQYEQYF; cdr3_nt: TGCGCCAGCAGCCCCGGGCAGCAATACGAGCAGTACTTC
v_call: TRBV2; j_call: TRBJ2-1; clone_size: -; d_call: TRBD2; cdr3_aa: CASNGLAGGGNEQFF; cdr3_nt: TGTGCCAGCAATGGACTAGCGGGAGGCGGGAATGAGCAGTTCTTC
v_call: TRBV5-6; j_call: TRBJ1-5; clone_size: -; d_call: -; cdr3_aa: CASSLWQGINQPQHF; cdr3_nt: TGTGCCAGCAGCTTGTGGCAGGGGATAAATCAGCCCCAGCATTTT
v_call: TRBV6-6; j_call: TRBJ1-6; clone_size: -; d_call: -; cdr3_aa: CASRPGVRSPLHF; cdr3_nt: TGTGCCAGCAGACCCGGAGTTCGTTCACCCCTCCACTTT
v_call: TRBV7-2; j_call: TRBJ2-7; clone_size: -; d_call: -; cdr3_aa: CASSQDYEQYF; cdr3_nt: TGTGCCAGCAGCCAAGATTACGAGCAGTACTTC
v_call: TRBV7-2; j_call: TRBJ2-5; clone_size: -; d_call: TRBD2; cdr3_aa: CASSSGLAGAGETQYF; cdr3_nt: TGTGCCAGCAGCTCGGGACTAGCGGGGGCGGGGGAGACCCAGTACTTC
v_call: TRBV28; j_call: TRBJ2-3; clone_size: -; d_call: -; cdr3_aa: CASSLRDRADTQYF; cdr3_nt: TGTGCCAGCAGTTTACGGGATCGGGCAGATACGCAGTATTTT
v_call: TRBV9; j_call: TRBJ2-7; clone_size: -; d_call: TRBD2; cdr3_aa: CASSEGLAVYEQYF; cdr3_nt: TGTGCCAGCAGCGAGGGACTAGCGGTCTACGAGCAGTACTTC